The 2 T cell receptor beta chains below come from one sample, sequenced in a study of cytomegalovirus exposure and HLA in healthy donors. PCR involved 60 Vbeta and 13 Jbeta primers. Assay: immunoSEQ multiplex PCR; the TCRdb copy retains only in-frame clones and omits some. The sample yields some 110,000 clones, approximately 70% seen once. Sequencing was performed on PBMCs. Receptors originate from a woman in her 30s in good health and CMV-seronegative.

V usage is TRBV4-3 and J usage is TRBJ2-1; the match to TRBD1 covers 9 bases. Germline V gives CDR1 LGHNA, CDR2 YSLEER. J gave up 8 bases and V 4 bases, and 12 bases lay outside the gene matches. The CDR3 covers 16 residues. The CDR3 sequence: CASSPFGTGNLHEQFF. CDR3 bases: TGCGCCAGCAGCCCATTCGGGACAGGGAACCTCCATGAGCAGTTCTTC.

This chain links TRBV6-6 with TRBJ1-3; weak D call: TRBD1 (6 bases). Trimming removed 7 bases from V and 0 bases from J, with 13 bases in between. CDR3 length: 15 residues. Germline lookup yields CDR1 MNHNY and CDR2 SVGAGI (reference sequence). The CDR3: CASNARGPSGNTIYF. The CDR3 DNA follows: TGTGCCAGCAACGCCAGGGGACCCTCTGGAAACACCATATATTTT.